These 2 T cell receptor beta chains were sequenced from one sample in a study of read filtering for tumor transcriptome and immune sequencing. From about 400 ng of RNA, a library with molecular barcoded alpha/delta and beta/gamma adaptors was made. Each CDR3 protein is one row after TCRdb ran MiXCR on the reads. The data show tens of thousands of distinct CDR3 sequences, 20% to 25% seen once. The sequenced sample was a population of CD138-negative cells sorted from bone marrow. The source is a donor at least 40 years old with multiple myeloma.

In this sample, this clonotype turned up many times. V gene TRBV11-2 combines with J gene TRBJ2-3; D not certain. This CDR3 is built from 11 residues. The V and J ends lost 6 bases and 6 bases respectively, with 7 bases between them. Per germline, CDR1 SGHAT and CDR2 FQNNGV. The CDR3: CASSQRDTQYF. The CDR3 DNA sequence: TGTGCCAGCAGTCAGAGGGATACGCAGTATTTT.

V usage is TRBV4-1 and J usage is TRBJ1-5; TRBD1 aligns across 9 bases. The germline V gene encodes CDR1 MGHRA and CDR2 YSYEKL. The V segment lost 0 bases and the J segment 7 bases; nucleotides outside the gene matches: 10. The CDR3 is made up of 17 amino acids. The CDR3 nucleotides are TGCGCCAGCAGCCAAGATGCCGGCGGGACAGGGTTACAGCCCCAGCATTTT. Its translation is CASSQDAGGTGLQPQHF.